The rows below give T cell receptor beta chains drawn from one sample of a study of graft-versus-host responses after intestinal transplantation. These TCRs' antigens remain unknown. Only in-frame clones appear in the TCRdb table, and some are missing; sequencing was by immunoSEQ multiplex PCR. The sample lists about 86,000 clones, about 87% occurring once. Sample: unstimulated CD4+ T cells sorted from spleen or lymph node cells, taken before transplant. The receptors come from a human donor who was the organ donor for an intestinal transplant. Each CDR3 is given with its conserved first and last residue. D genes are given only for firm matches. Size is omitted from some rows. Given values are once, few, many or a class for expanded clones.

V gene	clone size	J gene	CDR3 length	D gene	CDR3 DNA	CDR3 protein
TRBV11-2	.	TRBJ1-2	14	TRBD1	TGTGCCAGCAGCTTGAACAGGGGGTCGAGTGGCTACACCTTC	CASSLNRGSSGYTF
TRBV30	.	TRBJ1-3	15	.	TGTGCCTGGAGTCCAGACAGAATACCTGGAAACACCATATATTTT	CAWSPDRIPGNTIYF
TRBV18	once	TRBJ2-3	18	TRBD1	TGTGCCAGCTCACTTAAGGCGACAGGGGGACTGGTCCGAGATACGCAGTATTTT	CASSLKATGGLVRDTQYF
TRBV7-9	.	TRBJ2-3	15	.	TGTGCCAGCAGCTTAGCCCCCGGGAAAACAGATACGCAGTATTTT	CASSLAPGKTDTQYF
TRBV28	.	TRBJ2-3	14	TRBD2	TGTGCCAGCAGTGTAGCGGGACGCACAGATACGCAGTATTTT	CASSVAGRTDTQYF
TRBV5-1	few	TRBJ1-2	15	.	TGCGCCAGCAGCTTGGGGCCGGGGACTAACTATGGCTACACCTTC	CASSLGPGTNYGYTF
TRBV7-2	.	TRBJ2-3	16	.	TGTGCCAGCAGCTTAACCCAGCTAGGAGCTCAAAATACGCAGTATTTT	CASSLTQLGAQNTQYF
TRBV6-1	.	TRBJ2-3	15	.	TGTGCCAGCAGACGATTCAGGGAAGGTTCAGATACGCAGTATTTT	CASRRFREGSDTQYF
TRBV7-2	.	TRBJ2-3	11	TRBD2	TGTGCCTATCAAGCGGGGGATACGCAGTATTTT	CAYQAGDTQYF
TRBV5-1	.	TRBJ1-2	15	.	TGCGCCAGCAGCCCCCGACAGGACCCTAACTATGGCTACACCTTC	CASSPRQDPNYGYTF
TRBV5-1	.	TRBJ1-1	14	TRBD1	TGCGCCAGCAGCTTGTCCCAGGGGGCTTCTGAAGCTTTCTTT	CASSLSQGASEAFF
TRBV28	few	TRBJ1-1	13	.	TGTGCCAGCATGAACGGGGGGCGGACTGAAGCTTTCTTT	CASMNGGRTEAFF
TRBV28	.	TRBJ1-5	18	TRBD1	TGTGCCAGCAGAGTACAGGGGGTGTTGAGACTTAGCAATCAGCCCCAGCATTTT	CASRVQGVLRLSNQPQHF
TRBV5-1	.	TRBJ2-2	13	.	TGCGCCAGCAGCCCGGGGGTCCCCGAGGAGCTGTTTTTT	CASSPGVPEELFF
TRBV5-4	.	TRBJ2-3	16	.	TGTGCCAGCAGCCCGGGAGCTGCCAACCTTTACGATACGCAGTATTTT	CASSPGAANLYDTQYF